This T cell receptor (beta chain) is drawn from a study of a mutant IDH1 vaccine in newly diagnosed glioma. The overall study: Patients came in for eight vaccinations, in weeks 1, 3, 5, 7, 11, 15, 19 and 23. Patients under treatment included about 60% males and 37.5% females and had a mean age of approximately 44 years.

As regards this clone: Its antigen is still unknown.

The time point denotes: week 11, during vaccination. Doses consisted of 300 ug of mutant IDH1 20-mer peptide each, paired with topical imiquimod. The study enrolled donors with new WHO grade 3 or 4 IDH1-mutant, ATRX-lost astrocytomas. Produced via immunoSEQ multiplex PCR; TCRdb's table is partial and in-frame only. The sample has tens of thousands of clones; around 80% are singletons. The sequenced sample was PBMCs, obtained from a glioma patient whose treatment included an IDH1 peptide vaccine. This clonotype originated in a man in his forties with glioma.

In DNA form, the CDR3 reads TGCGCCAGCCGGCGGACAGTCACCTTGGAAGCTTTCTTT. It encodes CASRRTVTLEAFF. The chain couples TRBV5-1 to TRBJ1-1, with D possibly being TRBD1 (6 bases). This CDR3 contains 13 residues. V dropped 7 bases and J dropped 8 bases, with 18 bases sitting between them. Per the germline V gene, CDR1 is SGHRS and CDR2 is YFSETQ.